The 6 T cell receptor beta chains presented below share a single source sample, sequenced in a study of neurological immune-mediated disorders. TCRdb analysed the 5' RACE reads with MiXCR anew, one entry per CDR3 protein. This sample yields approximately 85,000 distinct CDR3 sequences, of which approximately 4.6% are seen a single time; 4.5% to 6% belongs to the top ten. Noted time point: longitudinal time-point 3. Specimen: PBMCs. These receptors were collected from a woman aged 60-70 years with multiple sclerosis.

This clonotype was seen repeatedly, ten times or more. The chain links TRBV20-1 to TRBJ1-5, with D uncertain. V was pared by 6 bases and J by 3 bases, with 15 bases between. Germline loops: CDR1 DFQATT, CDR2 SNEGSKA (reference sequence). CDR3 length: 14 residues. DNA of the CDR3: TGCAGTGCCAGTACCGGGAGGGACAATCAGCCCCAGCATTTT. Translated, it gives CSASTGRDNQPQHF.

This clonotype was seen ten or more times. The chain links TRBV20-1 to TRBJ2-1, with 13 bases matching TRBD2. The junction had 5 bases not matched to a gene; V was cut back by 0 bases and J by 12 bases. CDR3 length equals 14 residues. Germline-derived CDR1 and CDR2 are DFQATT and SNEGSKA (reference sequence). The CDR3 loop is CSAREGLAGLRQFF. The CDR3, as DNA: TGCAGTGCTAGAGAGGGACTAGCGGGGTTGAGGCAGTTCTTC.

Notes on this clonotype: A read error may be the cause here, since a much bigger clone is one base away. The chain carries TRBV11-2 and TRBJ2-1; D is ambiguous. This CDR3 comprises 12 residues. CDR1 SGHAT and CDR2 FQNNGV come from the germline V gene. V was pared by 1 base and J by 6 bases, with 4 bases between. CDR3 bases: TGTGCCAGCAGCTTAGTATCCAATGAGCAGTTCTTC. This encodes CASSLVSNEQFF.

This clonotype was seen repeatedly, ten times or more. The rearrangement uses TRBV6-1 and TRBJ2-1; a possible D gene is TRBD1 (5 bases). The CDR3 consists of 14 residues. V was shortened by 1 base and J by 6 bases, with 10 bases between the two germline ends. CDR1 is MNHNS, CDR2 SASEGT, per germline. CDR3 sequence: CASSEGVQGNEQFF. CDR3 coding DNA: TGTGCCAGCAGTGAAGGGGTGCAGGGCAATGAGCAGTTCTTC.

This clonotype was detected many times. This rearrangement joins TRBV5-1 to TRBJ2-1; TRBD1 matches at 10 bases. The CDR3 is made up of 16 amino acids. V lost 3 bases to trimming and J lost 3 bases; unmatched junction nucleotides: 6. CDR1 and CDR2 from the germline V gene are SGHRS and YFSETQ. The CDR3 nucleotides read TGCGCCAGCAGCTCGACAGGGGGCGGGCTCTACAATGAGCAGTTCTTC. It translates to CASSSTGGGLYNEQFF.

The table lists this clonotype with many counts. The chain has TRBV6-5 and TRBJ2-3; 9 bases line up with TRBD1. CDR3 length: 14 residues. CDR1 is MNHEY, CDR2 SVGAGI, per germline. Trimming at V came to 8 bases and at J to 2 bases, leaving 5 bases not matched to a gene. The CDR3 reads CASGTGHPTDTQYF. For the CDR3, the DNA is TGTGCCAGCGGGACAGGGCACCCCACAGATACGCAGTATTTT.